Only a few counts were recorded for the clone carrying this TCR beta chain. Its matching antigen is unknown. In the same sample, other DNA sequences code for this CDR3. Assay: immunoSEQ multiplex PCR; the TCRdb copy retains only in-frame clones and omits some. The sample lists roughly 180,000 clones; about 85% were seen once. This sample stems from a study of T cell responses to AZD1222 COVID-19 vaccine. Study-wide context: Both about-4-week and about-12-week second-dose recipients were combined. Notes on the study in general: Only a handful of people who got AZD1222 tested seropositive at baseline. Donors were mostly white British, more females; clonal diversity possibly underestimated.

This CDR3 is built from 13 residues. Trimming pared 3 bases from V and 2 bases from J, leaving 8 bases between. Sequences were derived from peripheral blood, sampled on day 0 of AZD1222 vaccination. The chain carries TRBV12-3 or TRBV12-4 and TRBJ2-7, with D perhaps being TRBD1 or TRBD2 (5 bases each). The clonotype originates from an adult in good health. The CDR3 here is CASSLRGAYEQYF. CDR3 DNA sequence: TGTGCCAGCAGTTTGAGGGGAGCCTACGAGCAGTACTTC.